This passage covers 21 T cell receptor beta chains from one sample sequenced in a study of cytomegalovirus exposure and HLA in healthy donors. PCR employed 60 Vbeta and 13 Jbeta primers. Sequencing was performed with immunoSEQ multiplex PCR; in TCRdb, only in-frame clones are kept and a portion is missing. Of roughly 80,000 clones in the sample, more than 50% were seen once. Sequencing was done on a sample of PBMCs. Receptors originate from a male donor in good health and CMV-seropositive.

This clone has only one observation. Written as DNA, the CDR3 is TGTGCCAGTAGTCCAAGGACAGGGGGGATCACCGGGGAGCTGTTTTTT. Translating gives CASSPRTGGITGELFF. The chain recombines TRBV19 with TRBJ2-2, with 10 bases identical to TRBD1. This CDR3 region has 16 residues. Germline CDR1 LNHDA, CDR2 SQIVND (reference sequence). Trimming at V came to 5 bases and at J to 4 bases, leaving 7 bases not matched to a gene. Together with reference TRBV19 and TRBJ2-2, the CDR3 gives the full variable domain: DGGITQSPKYLFRKEGQNVTLSCEQNLNHDAMYWYRQDPGQGLRLIYYSQIVNDFQKGDIAEGYSVSREKKESFPLTVTSAQKNPTAFYLCASSPRTGGITGELFFGEGSRLTVL.

V gene TRBV6-5 combines with J gene TRBJ1-2, with TRBD1 matching 8 bases. The trim removed 5 bases at V and 5 bases at J, leaving 7 bases unmatched. This CDR3 has 14 residues. The germline V gene has CDR1 MNHEY and CDR2 SVGAGI. CDR3 bases: TGTGCCAGCAGTCCGGACAGGGCACGGTATGGCTACACCTTC. Protein: CASSPDRARYGYTF.

The CDR3 spells CASSYSSAGGNNEQFF. For the CDR3, the DNA is TGTGCCAGCAGTTACAGCTCGGCGGGGGGGAACAATGAGCAGTTCTTC. The chain is built from TRBV6-5 and TRBJ2-1, with 9 nucleotides matching TRBD2. J gave up 5 bases and V 2 bases, and 7 bases lay outside the gene matches. Germline CDR1 and CDR2: MNHEY and SVGAGI. This CDR3 has 16 residues.

The chain is built from TRBV27 and TRBJ1-4; tentatively, D is TRBD1 (5 bases). The CDR3 extends over 15 amino acids. Trimming removed 5 bases at V and 0 bases at J, with 10 bases between. Germline V gives CDR1 MNHEY, CDR2 SMNVEV (reference sequence). CDR3 nucleotide sequence: TGTGCCAGCAGTCATCAGGGCGCAACTAATGAAAAACTGTTTTTT. This codes for CASSHQGATNEKLFF.

Comments on this clone: One junction end disagrees with the germline gene, perhaps due to a read error. This chain links TRBV27 with TRBJ2-2, with a possible D match to TRBD2 (6 bases). Germline CDR1 MNHEY, CDR2 SMNVEV (reference sequence). The length of the CDR3 is 15 residues. CDR3 coding DNA: TGTGCCAGCAGTGTAGTAGCGGTGAACCCCGGGGAGCTGTTTTTT. It specifies CASSVVAVNPGELFF.

This sequence joins TRBV7-2 and TRBJ2-3; the match to TRBD2 covers 13 bases. CDR1 SGHTA and CDR2 FQGNSA come from the germline V gene. The CDR3 runs to 18 residues. The V and J ends lost 0 bases and 3 bases, in that order; junction bases with no gene match: 6. The CDR3 spells CASSLAHGTSGTTDTQYF. The CDR3 DNA reads as TGTGCCAGCAGCTTAGCTCACGGGACTAGCGGGACGACAGATACGCAGTATTTT.

The CDR3 here is CASSHSTGGFTEAFF. Here the CDR3 DNA reads TGTGCCAGCAGTCATTCGACAGGGGGCTTCACTGAAGCTTTCTTT. The chain joins TRBV6-6 to TRBJ1-1; 10 bases align to TRBD1. This CDR3 comprises 15 residues. Trimming removed 5 bases from V and 4 bases from J; junction bases left unmatched: 7. The germline V gene encodes CDR1 MNHNY and CDR2 SVGAGI (reference sequence).

This sequence joins TRBV6-5 and TRBJ2-7, with 8 nucleotides matching TRBD1. Germline V lookup: CDR1 MNHEY, CDR2 SVGAGI. V lost 8 bases, J lost 3 bases, and 6 bases stayed unmatched. The CDR3 consists of 13 residues. The CDR3 spells CASRDRRNYEQYF. As DNA, the CDR3 is TGTGCCAGCCGGGACAGGCGGAACTACGAGCAGTACTTC.

This chain connects TRBV29-1 to TRBJ2-3; TRBD2 aligns across 8 bases. The CDR3 contains 14 residues. J gave up 2 bases and V 4 bases, and 5 bases lay outside the gene matches. Germline lookup yields CDR1 SQVTM and CDR2 ANQGSEA. CDR3 residues: CSVALGGVTDTQYF. The CDR3 bases are TGCAGCGTTGCTCTCGGGGGGGTCACAGATACGCAGTATTTT.

This clone was observed a handful of times. The chain links TRBV19 to TRBJ1-1; 8 bases fit TRBD1. The germline CDR1 and CDR2 sequences are LNHDA and SQIVND (reference sequence). With V trimmed by 5 bases and J by 0 bases, 8 bases remained unmatched. The length of the CDR3 is 16 residues. CDR3 nucleotide sequence: TGTGCCAGTAGTCCAGGGGGCTTATGGATGAACACTGAAGCTTTCTTT. This encodes CASSPGGLWMNTEAFF. Full variable domain (missing parts from reference TRBV19 and TRBJ1-1): DGGITQSPKYLFRKEGQNVTLSCEQNLNHDAMYWYRQDPGQGLRLIYYSQIVNDFQKGDIAEGYSVSREKKESFPLTVTSAQKNPTAFYLCASSPGGLWMNTEAFFGQGTRLTVV.

Notes on this clone: The sample contains more than one DNA sequence encoding this CDR3. The chain employs TRBV28 and TRBJ1-5; D uncertain. The ends were cut back, 2 bases at V and 3 bases at J, with 8 bases in the middle. The CDR3 is 14 amino acids. Per germline, CDR1 MDHEN and CDR2 SYDVKM. In nucleotides, the CDR3 is TGTGCCAGCAGTTTAGGTCAGTTCAATCAGCCCCAGCATTTT. Translated, it gives CASSLGQFNQPQHF.

This clone appeared a single time. The chain has TRBV5-5 and TRBJ2-3; perhaps TRBD2 as D (5 bases). The CDR3 runs 14 residues. CDR1 is SGHKS, CDR2 YYEKEE, per germline (reference sequence). Trimming shortened V by 6 bases and J by 0 bases, and 11 bases separated the two germline ends. Here the CDR3 reads CASTRTFSTDTQYF. CDR3 nucleotide sequence: TGTGCCAGCACCCGGACTTTCAGCACAGATACGCAGTATTTT.

The gene calls are TRBV28 and TRBJ1-1; 7 bases are shared with TRBD1. Looked up from germline, CDR1 is MDHEN and CDR2 is SYDVKM. The CDR3 length is 15 residues. With V trimmed by 7 bases and J by 1 base, 9 bases remained unmatched. In nucleotides, the CDR3 is TGTGCCAGCAATTCTAGGGGGCCCTCGAACACTGAAGCTTTCTTT. Residues: CASNSRGPSNTEAFF.

This clone was observed a single time. V and J are TRBV30 and TRBJ1-1; weak D call: TRBD1 (5 bases). Trimming stripped 0 bases from V and 2 bases from J, with 10 bases between. The CDR3 is 14 residues long. Germline V lookup: CDR1 GTSNPN, CDR2 SVGIG (reference sequence). This CDR3 reads CAWSVPQGNTEAFF. CDR3 sequence (DNA): TGTGCCTGGAGTGTACCCCAGGGAAACACTGAAGCTTTCTTT.

This clone was seen only a few times. This chain connects TRBV7-3 to TRBJ2-2; 9 nucleotides agree with TRBD1. The CDR3 length is 17 residues. The junction had 12 bases not matched to a gene; V was cut back by 5 bases and J by 5 bases. Germline CDR1 is SGHTA and CDR2 is FQGTGA. The CDR3 region is CASSPGTGRRKTGELFF. The DNA of the CDR3 is TGTGCCAGCAGCCCCGGGACAGGGCGGCGGAAAACCGGGGAGCTGTTTTTT.

The chain couples TRBV10-3 to TRBJ1-1; 7 bases fit TRBD1. Germline CDR1 reads ENHRY; CDR2 reads SYGVKD. The CDR3 has 14 residues. V shed 6 bases and J 0 bases; nucleotides not matched to a gene: 4. In DNA form, the CDR3 reads TGTGCCATCAGCGGGACAGTCTTGAACACTGAAGCTTTCTTT. This sequence encodes CAISGTVLNTEAFF.

CDR3: CASSPSGTGEEKLFF. DNA for the CDR3: TGTGCCAGCAGCCCCTCCGGGACAGGAGAGGAAAAACTGTTTTTT. The chain recombines TRBV4-2 with TRBJ1-4; TRBD1 agrees at 8 bases. CDR3 length: 15 amino acids. Looked up from germline, CDR1 is LGHNA and CDR2 is YNFKEQ. The ends lost 4 bases at V and 8 bases at J; junction bases unmatched: 9.

The chain combines TRBV11-3 with TRBJ2-1, with 12 bases matching TRBD2. The junction had 0 bases not matched to a gene; V was cut back by 1 base and J by 5 bases. The CDR3 consists of 15 residues. From germline, CDR1 is SGHNT and CDR2 YENEEA. CDR3 bases: TGTGCCAGCAGCTTAGGACTAGCGGGAGACAATGAGCAGTTCTTC. Its translation: CASSLGLAGDNEQFF.

CDR3 protein: CASSSGLNYNEQFF. The CDR3, as DNA: TGTGCCAGCAGTTCAGGACTAAATTACAATGAGCAGTTCTTC. The chain joins TRBV27 to TRBJ2-1; D is perhaps TRBD2 (6 bases). The CDR3 is made up of 14 amino acids. The germline V gene has CDR1 MNHEY and CDR2 SMNVEV (reference sequence). Trimming removed 4 bases at V and 4 bases at J, with 11 bases between.

This chain joins TRBV28 and TRBJ2-3; weak D call: TRBD1 (6 bases). The ends were cut back, 8 bases at V and 6 bases at J, with 18 bases in the middle. The CDR3 has 14 residues. The germline CDR1 and CDR2 sequences are MDHEN and SYDVKM. The CDR3 DNA reads as TGTGCCAGCTATCGGGGACACCCTTTGGATACGCAGTATTTT. It encodes CASYRGHPLDTQYF.

The gene calls are TRBV7-9 and TRBJ1-5, with 9 bases identical to TRBD1. V lost 5 bases and J lost 6; bases outside the gene matches: 11. Germline values: CDR1 SEHNR, CDR2 FQNEAQ (reference sequence). The CDR3 spans 16 residues. The CDR3 loop reads CASSALGTGKGQPQHF. In DNA form, the CDR3 reads TGTGCCAGCAGCGCCCTTGGGACAGGGAAAGGTCAGCCCCAGCATTTT.